Sequencing of this T cell receptor (beta chain) was carried out in a study of identical twins (dated by TCRdb to 2016 to 2017). General notes on the study: To test whether fetal clonotypes persist, the study used deep sequencing on TCR alpha and beta repertoires from monozygotic twins, unrelated adults of various ages, and cord blood. To rule out contamination, replicate twin experiments were performed at different times with different library preparation protocols.

Including the terminal cysteine and phenylalanine, the CDR3 comprises 16 residues. The kept DNA is CDR3 alone, 48 bases in frame from the first base. For CDR1 and CDR2, the germline V gene lists MDHEN and SYDVKM. For this chain, trimming is 5 bases at the V end and 9 bases at the J end, and the number of junction bases without a gene match is 8. This clonotype was detected many times. Its recognized antigen is unknown. No much larger clone exists at a distance of one base, and base qualities are not known. The study at large found these results: Because the same donors could not be followed over many years, the conclusions relied on cross-sectional statistical analysis. Fewer insertions were carried by abundant cord blood beta clonotypes, a similar but weaker trend appeared in young adult naive repertoires, and no such trend appeared in memory repertoires. A weaker excess of twin sharing was found in beta out-of-frame sequences because the signal-to-noise ratio was lowered by fewer shared sequences. In monozygotic twins, recombination models systematically underestimated out-of-frame TCR alpha sharing, but the models matched the sharing seen between unrelated individuals. Invariant T cells such as MAIT and iNKT could partly confound zero-insertion analyses, though diverse VJ usage argued against this for most clonotypes. Compared with coincidental sharing between unrelated individuals, out-of-frame TCR alpha sequences shared between twins had an excess of sequences with low generation probability.

Receptors were amplified or captured by 5' RACE. TCRdb records Illumina HiSeq 2000 as the sequencer. Template switching introduced a universal primer binding site; the final cDNA contained a unique molecular identifier, enabling accurate counting of TCR cDNA molecules. First-strand cDNA for TCR alpha and beta chains was synthesized from specific primers in the conserved constant-segment region. To control for contamination, each cDNA library was double barcoded with a SMART-Mk sample barcode plus Illumina barcodes. TruSeq adapter sequences and Illumina sample barcodes were added in two successive PCR steps. Sequencing of the TCR alpha and beta cDNA libraries was done on the Illumina HiSeq platform using custom primers. Per the source publication's procedure: Raw reads were processed with MiGEC to extract unique molecular identifiers, and MiXCR was used to determine CDR3 positions. For each individual, recombination models were inferred using an EM algorithm with the repgenHMM and IGoR tools. The analysis of shared clonotypes was done with the tcR package in R, with sharing normalized by the product of cloneset sizes. Out-of-frame nonproductive sequences were analyzed to study raw recombination free of thymic and clonal selection effects. Using fastp at Q25 and MiXCR, TCRdb reprocessed the public reads and kept productive beta chains. A single entry per CDR3 protein holds the most common genes and DNA from its merged rows. TCRdb's processing, not the authors' own work, is the source of the V and J calls. Within this sample are roughly 350,000 distinct CDR3 sequences, with about 12% of them counted one time only. The ten largest account for 6% to 9% of the sample.

All donors were healthy Caucasians. Three pairs of female monozygotic twins, all aged about 18 to 30 years, were included in the twin cohort. Positive isolation kits from Invitrogen were used to isolate CD4+ and CD8+ T cell populations. Another study also made use of these data, one on yellow fever vaccine responses in identical twins. The second paper states: According to the authors, in identical twins the way T cells responded to vaccination appeared partly convergent and partly personalized. The study precisely tracked vaccine-responding T cell clones in identical twins.

Recombination connected TRBV28 to TRBJ2-1; TRBD2 aligns with 15 central bases. The sequence was obtained from a young woman in good health. Specimen: CD8+ T cells sorted from blood. The CDR3 protein is CASSPPGLAGGSEQFF. The bases are TGTGCCAGCAGTCCGCCGGGACTAGCGGGAGGAAGTGAGCAGTTCTTC. Beyond the CDR3, the reference TRBV28 and TRBJ2-1 genes provide the residues; the full variable domain reads: DVKVTQSSRYLVKRTGEKVFLECVQDMDHENMFWYRQDPGLGLRLIYFSYDVKMKEKGDIPEGYSVSREKKERFSLILESASTNQTSMYLCASSPPGLAGGSEQFFGPGTRLTVL.